The rows below give T cell receptor beta chains drawn from one sample of a study of blood T cell repertoires in COVID-19. Some clones are missing from TCRdb's copy, which holds only in-frame ones; the method was immunoSEQ multiplex PCR. Altogether hundreds of thousands of clones are present, approximately 88% being singletons, with the ten largest covering roughly 1.2%. Source material: peripheral blood. The receptors here all came from a man in his forties or fifties with acute or convalescent COVID-19. The CDR3 runs from the conserved cysteine through the conserved F or W. D genes are given only for firm matches. For some rows the clone size is stated as once, few or many, or as a class when expanded; others skip it.

d_gene,j_gene,v_gene,abundance,CDR3aa,CDR3nt
-,TRBJ2-7,TRBV29-1,-,CSATPTGFNEQYF,TGCAGCGCTACCCCGACAGGTTTTAACGAGCAGTACTTC
-,TRBJ2-2,TRBV7-9,-,CASSRWGEAGELFF,TGTGCCAGCAGCCGGTGGGGGGAAGCCGGGGAGCTGTTTTTT
TRBD1,TRBJ1-2,TRBV6-6,-,CASSYSRTGEVDGYTF,TGTGCCAGCAGTTACTCGCGGACAGGGGAGGTGGATGGCTACACCTTC
TRBD1,TRBJ2-7,TRBV2,-,CASSGQGTYEQYF,TGTGCCAGCAGTGGACAGGGCACCTACGAGCAGTACTTC
TRBD2,TRBJ2-7,TRBV7-3,-,CASSFTLAGMPLEQYF,TGTGCCAGCAGCTTTACACTAGCGGGCATGCCCCTCGAGCAGTACTTC
-,TRBJ2-7,TRBV10-3,-,CAIRYGGGNEQYF,TGTGCCATCAGATATGGAGGGGGCAACGAGCAATACTTC
TRBD1,TRBJ1-4,TRBV2,-,CASSALGGAGEKLFF,TGTGCCAGCAGTGCCCTAGGGGGCGCGGGGGAAAAACTGTTTTTT
-,TRBJ1-1,TRBV7-3,-,CASSPRGEAGTEAFF,TGTGCCAGCAGCCCACGGGGGGAGGCGGGCACTGAAGCTTTCTTT
TRBD2,TRBJ2-3,TRBV28,-,CASSLPGLAGGSTDTQYF,TGTGCCAGCAGTTTACCAGGACTAGCGGGGGGAAGTACAGATACGCAGTATTTT
-,TRBJ1-4,TRBV29-1,-,CSVETGVTNEKLFF,TGCAGCGTTGAAACGGGGGTAACTAATGAAAAACTGTTTTTT
TRBD1,TRBJ1-6,TRBV5-1,-,CASSTRDRGTNSPLHF,TGCGCCAGCAGTACCCGGGACAGGGGAACTAATTCACCCCTCCACTTT
-,TRBJ2-7,TRBV10-3,-,CAISESILTGRISYEQYF,TGTGCCATCAGTGAGTCGATCTTAACAGGGCGTATTTCCTACGAGCAGTACTTC
-,TRBJ1-1,TRBV12-3/TRBV12-4,-,CASMQKPNTEAFF,TGTGCCAGCATGCAGAAACCTAACACTGAAGCTTTCTTT
TRBD2,TRBJ2-1,TRBV3-1/TRBV3-2,-,CASSQPGLASGEQFF,TGTGCCAGCAGCCAACCGGGACTAGCTTCTGGTGAGCAGTTCTTC
-,TRBJ1-1,TRBV5-6,-,CASRSTGTTEAFF,TGTGCCAGCAGATCAACAGGGACCACTGAAGCTTTCTTT
-,TRBJ2-1,TRBV7-9,-,CASARGGVRGAGQFF,TGTGCCAGCGCCCGGGGCGGAGTCCGGGGGGCCGGGCAGTTCTTC
-,TRBJ1-3,TRBV27,once,CASSGSGNTIYF,TGTGCCAGCAGTGGCAGTGGAAACACCATATATTTT
-,TRBJ1-6,TRBV9,-,CASSVAGVLSPLHF,TGTGCCAGCAGCGTAGCGGGGGTGTTGTCACCCCTCCACTTT
-,TRBJ1-1,TRBV25-1,-,CASSESGYTEAFF,TGTGCCAGCAGTGAATCAGGTTACACTGAAGCTTTCTTT
-,TRBJ2-5,TRBV7-3,once,CASSLVVDNPLDF,TGTGCCAGCAGCTTAGTAGTAGACAACCCATTAGACTTC
-,TRBJ1-2,TRBV15,-,CATSREGEAANYGYTF,TGTGCCACCAGCAGAGAAGGCGAGGCCGCTAACTATGGCTACACCTTC
TRBD1,TRBJ2-7,TRBV13,once,CASSWDRVAYEQYF,TGTGCCAGCAGCTGGGACAGGGTGGCCTACGAGCAGTACTTC
-,TRBJ2-6,TRBV27,-,CASSLVLSGANVLTF,TGTGCCAGCAGTTTAGTTCTTTCTGGGGCCAACGTCCTGACTTTC
-,TRBJ2-1,TRBV27,-,CASSLRREVEQFF,TGTGCCAGCAGTTTAAGGCGGGAAGTCGAGCAGTTCTTC
-,TRBJ2-5,TRBV28,-,CASTGGAEETQYF,TGTGCCAGCACGGGGGGCGCGGAAGAGACCCAGTACTTC
TRBD1,TRBJ2-7,TRBV7-2,-,CASSLAGTGAYEQYF,TGTGCCAGCAGCTTAGCTGGTACAGGGGCCTACGAGCAGTACTTC
-,TRBJ1-1,TRBV30,once,CAWTKNTEAFF,TGTGCCTGGACCAAAAACACTGAAGCTTTCTTT
-,TRBJ2-5,TRBV2,once,CASSTRDGGETQYF,TGTGCCAGCAGTACTCGGGACGGGGGAGAGACCCAGTACTTC
TRBD1,TRBJ1-1,TRBV9,few,CASSSKGQVANTEAFF,TGTGCCAGCAGCTCTAAAGGACAGGTTGCGAACACTGAAGCTTTCTTT
-,TRBJ2-2,TRBV7-2,-,CASSFGVTGPGELFF,TGTGCCAGCAGCTTTGGGGTCACAGGGCCCGGGGAGCTGTTTTTT
TRBD1,TRBJ1-5,TRBV4-1,once,CASSQAWTGGQPQHF,TGCGCCAGCAGCCAAGCTTGGACAGGAGGTCAGCCCCAGCATTTT
-,TRBJ1-2,TRBV5-4,-,CASTKGTPNYGYTF,TGTGCCAGCACCAAAGGGACACCCAACTATGGCTACACCTTC
-,TRBJ2-7,TRBV30,-,CAWNRDSYEQYF,TGTGCCTGGAATCGAGACTCCTACGAGCAGTACTTC
TRBD2,TRBJ2-3,TRBV27,-,CASSWSGGNPDTQYF,TGTGCCAGCAGTTGGAGCGGGGGGAACCCAGATACGCAGTATTTT
-,TRBJ1-2,TRBV4-1,-,CASSQGQAFNYGYTF,TGCGCCAGCAGCCAAGGACAGGCGTTTAACTATGGCTACACCTTC
TRBD2,TRBJ2-7,TRBV10-3,-,CAISEQVWTSGAYEQYF,TGTGCCATCAGTGAGCAGGTCTGGACTAGCGGAGCCTACGAGCAGTACTTC
-,TRBJ1-2,TRBV5-4,-,CASSPAAGWLGTF,TGTGCCAGCAGCCCGGCGGCAGGGTGGCTTGGCACCTTC
TRBD1,TRBJ1-1,TRBV5-8,-,CASSLATGGWVTEAFF,TGTGCCAGCAGCTTGGCTACAGGGGGTTGGGTCACTGAAGCTTTCTTT
-,TRBJ2-7,TRBV5-1,-,CASSLDRSFYEQYF,TGCGCCAGCAGCTTGGACAGGAGCTTCTACGAGCAGTACTTC
-,TRBJ2-2,TRBV6-1,-,CASSDRVGTGELFF,TGTGCCAGCAGTGACCGGGTTGGGACCGGGGAGCTGTTTTTT
-,TRBJ1-1,TRBV10-3,-,CAVRVGDTEAFF,TGTGCCGTCAGGGTAGGGGATACTGAAGCTTTCTTT
-,TRBJ2-2,TRBV30,-,CAWSETITGELFF,TGTGCCTGGAGTGAGACAATCACCGGGGAGCTGTTTTTT
TRBD1,TRBJ2-4,TRBV6-5,-,CASRRQGAENIQYF,TGTGCCAGCAGAAGACAGGGGGCCGAAAACATTCAGTACTTC
-,TRBJ1-6,TRBV19,once,CASSVQGSYNSPLHF,TGTGCCAGTAGTGTACAGGGTTCCTATAATTCACCCCTCCACTTT
TRBD1,TRBJ2-7,TRBV28,once,CASSTPLRDRHLYEQYF,TGTGCCAGCAGTACCCCCCTCCGGGACAGGCACCTTTACGAGCAGTACTTC
-,TRBJ1-4,TRBV19,-,CASCRGEEKLFF,TGTGCCAGTTGCAGGGGTGAGGAAAAACTGTTTTTT
TRBD1,TRBJ1-2,TRBV6-6,-,CASRDRGQHYGYTF,TGTGCCAGCAGGGACAGGGGGCAGCACTATGGCTACACCTTC
-,TRBJ1-5,TRBV3-1/TRBV3-2,-,CASSQGLQGNQPQHF,TGTGCCAGCAGCCAAGGTCTTCAGGGGAATCAGCCCCAGCATTTT
TRBD1,TRBJ1-5,TRBV28,-,CASSPYPRGPGLEPQHF,TGTGCCAGCAGTCCCTACCCTAGGGGGCCTGGGTTGGAGCCCCAGCATTTT
TRBD1,TRBJ2-7,TRBV6-6,-,CASSYWGTGGSEQYF,TGTGCCAGCAGTTACTGGGGGACAGGGGGCAGTGAGCAGTACTTC
TRBD1,TRBJ1-2,TRBV19,-,CASSIEGTGVYYTF,TGTGCCAGTAGTATAGAAGGGACAGGGGTTTACTACACCTTC
-,TRBJ1-5,TRBV10-3,-,CAIKQGGNQPQHF,TGTGCCATCAAACAGGGCGGTAATCAGCCCCAGCATTTT
-,TRBJ1-3,TRBV7-6,-,CASSLWGQERASGNTIYF,TGTGCCAGCAGCTTATGGGGGCAGGAAAGAGCCTCTGGAAACACCATATATTTT
-,TRBJ2-7,TRBV5-4,once,CASSLGPPGEQYF,TGTGCCAGCAGCTTGGGGCCCCCGGGGGAGCAGTACTTC
-,TRBJ2-7,TRBV15,-,CATSRRGTYEQYF,TGTGCCACCAGCAGACGGGGTACCTACGAGCAGTACTTC
TRBD1,TRBJ1-6,TRBV5-4,-,CASSPTGGGSPLHF,TGTGCCAGCAGCCCGACAGGGGGAGGTTCACCCCTCCACTTT
TRBD1,TRBJ1-1,TRBV4-1,-,CATRNRGPVTEAFF,TGCGCCACTAGGAACAGGGGGCCAGTCACTGAAGCTTTCTTT
TRBD1,TRBJ1-1,TRBV9,-,CASSVLQGALNTEAFF,TGTGCCAGCAGCGTACTACAGGGGGCATTGAACACTGAAGCTTTCTTT
-,TRBJ1-1,TRBV28,-,CASSLGGQLEAFF,TGTGCCAGCAGTTTAGGCGGACAGCTTGAAGCTTTCTTT